The rows below give T cell receptor beta chains drawn from one sample of a study of blood T cell repertoires in COVID-19. Generated by immunoSEQ multiplex PCR, the TCRdb table keeps only in-frame clones and is missing some. The profile shows about 220,000 clones, 88% of them singletons. Source material: PBMCs or T cells enriched from blood (not recorded which). All receptors come from a woman aged 30 to 39 who had recovered from COVID-19. The CDR3 runs from the conserved cysteine through the conserved F or W. D genes are given only for firm matches. Clone size is stated in some rows and not others, as once, few, many or a class when expanded.

TRBD1 NA TRBJ1-6 TRBV6-5 TGTGCCAGCAGTTACGCAGGGGGTAATTCACCCCTCCACTTT CASSYAGGNSPLHF
TRBD2 NA TRBJ2-3 TRBV2 TGTGCCAGCAGTGAAGGGACTAGCGGGGGGTGGGATACGCAGTATTTT CASSEGTSGGWDTQYF
NA few TRBJ1-6 TRBV19 TGTGCCAGTTCCCCGGGACTTTCACCCCTCCACTTT CASSPGLSPLHF
TRBD2 NA TRBJ2-3 TRBV13 TGTGCCAGCAGCTTAGGACGGGAGGCAGATACGCAGTATTTT CASSLGREADTQYF
NA NA TRBJ1-2 TRBV9 TGTGCCAGCAGCGGAGCATCGGTTGGCTACACCTTC CASSGASVGYTF
NA NA TRBJ1-6 TRBV5-1 TGCGCCAGCAGCCTGGAACAACTCAGGCTGCCTAATTCACCCCTCCACTTT CASSLEQLRLPNSPLHF
TRBD1 NA TRBJ1-1 TRBV7-9 TGTGCCAGCAGCCCGGACAGGGCGACTGAAGCTTTCTTT CASSPDRATEAFF
NA NA TRBJ1-2 TRBV28 TGTGCCAGCAGCATACAAATTAACTATGGCTACACCTTC CASSIQINYGYTF
NA NA TRBJ2-6 TRBV13 TGTGCCAGCAGCCCCGAGGGGGCCAACGTCCTGACTTTC CASSPEGANVLTF
TRBD2 NA TRBJ2-5 TRBV9 TGTGCCAGCAAGCTCCCTAGCGGGGGGCTTCAGTACCAAGAGACCCAGTACTTC CASKLPSGGLQYQETQYF
TRBD2 NA TRBJ2-7 TRBV6-2/TRBV6-3 TGTGCCAGCAGTTGGTGGCGGGGGTACGAGCAGTACTTC CASSWWRGYEQYF
NA NA TRBJ2-5 TRBV5-1 TGCGCCAGCAGCATAAACTCGGAGACCCAGTACTTC CASSINSETQYF
NA NA TRBJ1-6 TRBV28 TGTGCCAGCAGCTTCCGGGACATCAACGTCGCCAATTCACCCCTCCACTTT CASSFRDINVANSPLHF
TRBD2 once TRBJ2-1 TRBV16 TGTGCCAGCAACCGGGGGGGCTCCTACAATGAGCAGTTCTTC CASNRGGSYNEQFF
NA NA TRBJ1-6 TRBV4-1 TGCGCCAGCAGCCAAGATTGGAGCAGCCAACTGCATTCACCCCTCCACTTT CASSQDWSSQLHSPLHF
NA NA TRBJ2-7 TRBV5-1 TGCGCCAGCAGCTTGACAGGGATCTACGAGCAGTACTTC CASSLTGIYEQYF
NA NA TRBJ2-7 TRBV7-8 TGTGCCAGCAGCCCTTACAGGGGGGGGACCTACGAGCAGTACTTC CASSPYRGGTYEQYF
TRBD1 NA TRBJ1-2 TRBV4-2 TGTGCCAGCAGCCAAACCCGGACAGGGGTAGGATTCTATGGCTACACCTTC CASSQTRTGVGFYGYTF
TRBD1 NA TRBJ1-5 TRBV19 TGTGCCAGTCGCCTTCGGACAGGAACACACTCTGATAATCAGCCCCAGCATTTT CASRLRTGTHSDNQPQHF
TRBD1 NA TRBJ2-1 TRBV7-2 TGTGCCAGCAGCTTACGTCTGGGGAGCGGGGACAGGGCATACAATGAGCAGTTCTTC CASSLRLGSGDRAYNEQFF
TRBD1 NA TRBJ1-4 TRBV6-5 TGTGCCAGCAGTTACGGGGGACAGGGGGGAAAACTGTTTTTT CASSYGGQGGKLFF
NA NA TRBJ2-5 TRBV7-2 TGTGCCAGCAGGAGGACAGCGATACAAGAGACCCAGTACTTC CASRRTAIQETQYF
NA NA TRBJ2-5 TRBV6-5 TGTGCCAGCAGTTACTCCCGGACACAAGAGACCCAGTACTTC CASSYSRTQETQYF
NA few TRBJ1-2 TRBV7-9 TGTGCCAGCAGCTTGTCCAACTCAGGCTATGGCTACACCTTC CASSLSNSGYGYTF
TRBD2 NA TRBJ2-7 TRBV9 TGTGCCAGCAGCGTAGGAACTAGCGGGGGCTACGAGCAGTACTTC CASSVGTSGGYEQYF
NA NA TRBJ1-4 TRBV7-8 TGTGCCAGCAGCACGCGGCTGGAGACTAATGAAAAACTGTTTTTT CASSTRLETNEKLFF
NA NA TRBJ1-4 TRBV5-5 TGTGCCAGCAGCTTACGAGCCGGGACATTGAATGAAAAACTGTTTTTT CASSLRAGTLNEKLFF
TRBD2 NA TRBJ2-7 TRBV12-5 TGTGCTAGTGGTTTTTTAGCGGGGGCCTACGAGCAGTACTTC CASGFLAGAYEQYF
TRBD1 few TRBJ2-1 TRBV19 TGTGCCAGTAGTGCCCCCCGGCACAGGGGAGAGGAGCAGTTCTTC CASSAPRHRGEEQFF
NA once TRBJ2-7 TRBV20-1 TGCAGTGCGGCCGGGTCCTACGAGCAGTACTTC CSAAGSYEQYF
NA NA TRBJ2-4 TRBV5-1 TGCGCCAGCAGCTTGGGCCACATCAGGGGAAACGGGGACATTCAGTACTTC CASSLGHIRGNGDIQYF
NA NA TRBJ1-1 TRBV4-3 TGCGCCAGCAGCCATTTGGGTCCGGGTGAAGCTTTCTTT CASSHLGPGEAFF
NA many TRBJ2-7 TRBV25-1 TGTGCCAGCAGCGGACACATATATCCCTACGAGCAGTACTTC CASSGHIYPYEQYF